This is a list of T cell receptor beta chains from one sample in a study of spatial heterogeneity in lung cancer. MiXCR, run by TCRdb on the 5' RACE reads, gives a single entry per CDR3 protein. The sample includes roughly 17,000 distinct CDR3 sequences, about 21% of them seen just once. The sequenced sample was PBMCs, obtained at surgery. The receptors here all came from a female donor with early-stage non-small cell lung cancer. CDR3s include the opening cysteine and the closing phenylalanine or tryptophan. The D gene is left open where the match is weak. Rows give clone size only sometimes, using once, few, many, or a class for an expanded clone.

d_gene	v_gene	j_gene	abundance	CDR3nt	CDR3aa
TRBD1	TRBV5-1	TRBJ1-3	many	TGCGCCAGCAGCCTGCAGACAGGGGTCGGAAACACCATATATTTT	CASSLQTGVGNTIYF
.	TRBV24-1	TRBJ2-1	once	TGTGCCACCAGTGATGCCACCCCCTCGGACACGTACAATGAGCAGTTCTTC	CATSDATPSDTYNEQFF
.	TRBV28	TRBJ2-3	many	TGTGCCAGCAGCAACAGGATTAGCTACACAGATACGCAGTATTTT	CASSNRISYTDTQYF
.	TRBV28	TRBJ2-1	many	TGTGCCAGCAGTTCCCCTACCGGGGGTTACAATGAGCAGTTCTTC	CASSSPTGGYNEQFF
TRBD2	TRBV7-2	TRBJ2-3	.	TGTGCCAGCAGCTTAGTAGGGACTAGCGTGTCAGATACGCAGTATTTT	CASSLVGTSVSDTQYF
.	TRBV7-2	TRBJ1-3	many	TGTGCCAGCAGCTTGGCCTGGGGTGGAAACACCATATATTTT	CASSLAWGGNTIYF
TRBD1	TRBV7-2	TRBJ2-7	many	TGTGCCAGCAGCCTAGTCCGGGACAGGGGCTACGAGCAGTACTTC	CASSLVRDRGYEQYF
TRBD2	TRBV13	TRBJ2-3	many	TGTGCCAGCAGCTTAGCCAGCGCGGGAGGAGATACGCAGTATTTT	CASSLASAGGDTQYF
.	TRBV7-2	TRBJ2-5	many	TGTGCCAGCAGCTTGCGGGTCGGGGTCCAAGAGACCCAGTACTTC	CASSLRVGVQETQYF
.	TRBV19	TRBJ2-3	.	TGTGCCAGTAGTATCCTGACAGCAAGGAACACAGATACGCAGTATTTT	CASSILTARNTDTQYF
.	TRBV9	TRBJ2-2	.	TGTGCCAGCAGCGTAGTTAACAGCCGGTACGGGGGCTCGGGCACCGGGGAGCTGTTTTTT	CASSVVNSRYGGSGTGELFF
.	TRBV4-2	TRBJ1-5	.	TGTGCCAGCAGCCAATTGGCATGGGACGACAATCAGCCCCAGCATTTT	CASSQLAWDDNQPQHF
.	TRBV12-3/TRBV12-4	TRBJ1-3	many	TGTGCCAGCAGTTTCATCGACGGCCTCTCTGGAAACACCATATATTTT	CASSFIDGLSGNTIYF
.	TRBV20-1	TRBJ2-3	many	TGCAGTGCTAGAGATCCGGCTAGCCGCACAGATACGCAGTATTTT	CSARDPASRTDTQYF
.	TRBV7-6	TRBJ2-5	.	TGTGCCAGCAGCTTAGGGGCGCAGCCGGAGACCCAGTACTTC	CASSLGAQPETQYF
TRBD1	TRBV20-1	TRBJ1-6	.	TGCAGTGCTACCGTTCAGGGGACAGGGAGCTCACCCCTCCACTTT	CSATVQGTGSSPLHF
.	TRBV7-2	TRBJ1-4	many	TGTGCCAGCAGCTTAGAGCCCCATGAAAAACTGTTTTTT	CASSLEPHEKLFF
TRBD1	TRBV27	TRBJ1-6	many	TGTGCCAGCAGTTTGGACAGGGGTTATTCACCCCTCCACTTT	CASSLDRGYSPLHF